This T cell receptor beta chain was recovered during a study of blood T cell repertoires in COVID-19. Overall study context: Samples of COVID-19 (acute and convalescent) were obtained from the United States, Italy and Spain. In each case, the material was cDNA or gDNA derived from T cells, B-cell-depleted T cells, or PBMCs.

Authors' methods: Estimates of nucleated cell counts were drawn from the amplification of reference gene primers. Profiled with immunoSEQ multiplex PCR; TCRdb holds only in-frame clones, not every one. V, J and clone size reflect that table, while D and trimming were determined from the DNA. This table has some 240,000 clones, approximately 80% appearing once. The trim removed 10 bases at V and 7 bases at J, leaving 13 bases unmatched. This CDR3 spans 14 amino acids. Germline V CDR1 and CDR2: MNHNY, SVGAGI (reference sequence). The rearrangement links TRBV6-6 to TRBJ1-5; 7 bases are shared with TRBD1. The sample was peripheral blood. The sequence was obtained from a man aged 50 to 60 with active or convalescent COVID-19. This chain's CDR3 is CATAGTAFNQPQHF. The DNA of the CDR3 is TGTGCCACCGCCGGGACAGCCTTTAACCAGCCCCAGCATTTT.